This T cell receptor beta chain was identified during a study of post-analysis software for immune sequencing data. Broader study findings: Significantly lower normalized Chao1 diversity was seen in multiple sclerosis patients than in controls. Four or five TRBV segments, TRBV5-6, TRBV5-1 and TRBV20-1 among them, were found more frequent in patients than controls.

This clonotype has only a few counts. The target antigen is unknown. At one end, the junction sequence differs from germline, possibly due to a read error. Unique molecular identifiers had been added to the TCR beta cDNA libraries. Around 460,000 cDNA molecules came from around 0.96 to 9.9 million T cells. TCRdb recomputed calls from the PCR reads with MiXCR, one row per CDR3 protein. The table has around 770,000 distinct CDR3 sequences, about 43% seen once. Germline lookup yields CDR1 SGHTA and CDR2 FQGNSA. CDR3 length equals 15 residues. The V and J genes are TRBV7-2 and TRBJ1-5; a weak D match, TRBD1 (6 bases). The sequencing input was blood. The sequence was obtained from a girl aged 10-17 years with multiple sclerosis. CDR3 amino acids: CASSLAGGARQPQHF. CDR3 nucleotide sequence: TGTGCCAGCAGCCTAGCGGGGGGGGCGAGGCAGCCCCAGCATTTT.